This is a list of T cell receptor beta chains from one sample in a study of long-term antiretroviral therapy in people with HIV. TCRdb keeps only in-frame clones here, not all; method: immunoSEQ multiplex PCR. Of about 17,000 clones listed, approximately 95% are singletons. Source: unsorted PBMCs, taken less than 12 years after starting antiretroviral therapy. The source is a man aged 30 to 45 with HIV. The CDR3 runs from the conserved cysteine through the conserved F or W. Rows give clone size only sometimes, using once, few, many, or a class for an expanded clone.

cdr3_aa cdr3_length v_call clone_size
CASSSGTGPSPLHF 14 TRBV5-1 NA
CASSERPGGYYNEQFF 16 TRBV25-1 NA
CATSRDLGSVNEKLFF 16 TRBV15 NA
CASRLNNFEYEQYF 14 TRBV2 NA
CASTRRGGAYNEQFF 15 TRBV11-2 NA
CASSPRGREGEPQHF 15 TRBV7-9 NA
CASSVRGNNEQFF 13 TRBV2 NA
CSDTPGQGSGINYGYTF 17 TRBV29-1 once
CASSLTTRDYEQYF 14 TRBV5-1 NA
CASSGNRGTQYF 12 TRBV9 NA
CASCPTRQGNEKLFF 15 TRBV12-5 once
CASSETSGDNEQFF 14 TRBV6-1 NA
CASSPGLADTQYF 13 TRBV9 NA
CASSLMGSDTQYF 13 TRBV7-3 NA
CAWSAWRGGDNQPQHF 16 TRBV30 NA
CASSLVAGGGSSLLTDTQYF 20 TRBV28 NA
CASSQTVATRWGAYGYTF 18 TRBV18 NA
CASSGGGLTTEAFF 14 TRBV7-3 NA
CASSSQTFGDTEAFF 15 TRBV5-6 once
CASSLRGTGNSPLHF 15 TRBV27 NA
CASISRTRGQGETQYF 16 TRBV6-4 NA
CASSQGQGTAEQYF 14 TRBV4-1 NA
CASSDRLGRGGRNEQYF 17 TRBV6-1 NA
CAWSAPESRYTF 12 TRBV30 NA
CATSRGRTGANYGYTF 16 TRBV15 NA
CASGQENSPLHF 12 TRBV6-1 NA
CASSDGTNTGELFF 14 TRBV2 few
CASKLGGELFF 11 TRBV28 NA
CASSQGGGNGGYTF 14 TRBV4-2 NA
CASSGRMNTEAFF 13 TRBV6-1 NA
CASSDTSLAGYNEQFF 16 TRBV6-4 NA
CASSVSGGRETQYF 14 TRBV7-3 NA
CASGSRANTEAFF 13 TRBV28 NA
CASSPRGRYTSTDTQYF 17 TRBV5-5 NA
CASSHPLGFNYNEQFF 16 TRBV4-1 NA
CASSLGVRANEKLFF 15 TRBV7-9 NA
CASSYGTGIQPQHF 14 TRBV19 NA
CASSLTGTREETQYF 15 TRBV7-3 NA
CASSQDRTPNSPLHF 15 TRBV4-2 NA
CASSPGGTGELFF 13 TRBV6-6 once
CAWSGLADTQYF 12 TRBV30 few
CASSGDRDQPQHF 13 TRBV19 NA
CASSFLQPYEQYF 13 TRBV7-8 NA
CASSPETGPVTNYGYTF 17 TRBV18 NA
CASSLHAGGSDTGELFF 17 TRBV19 NA
CASSSVEQYF 10 TRBV2 once
CASSQGREGLVRETQYF 17 TRBV7-8 NA
CASSVAVLAGGSGELFF 17 TRBV9 NA
CASSLTWDSGNTIYF 15 TRBV7-9 once
CATSTGLGETQYF 13 TRBV15 NA
CSVAPTEGATGYTF 14 TRBV29-1 NA
CASMSSYNSPLHF 13 TRBV28 NA
CASSLDSRAFLSGYTF 16 TRBV11-2 NA
CASSLDGHNQPQHF 14 TRBV7-9 NA
CASSPPAGQGYSNQPQHF 18 TRBV18 NA
CASSADRYGGYTF 13 TRBV5-4 NA
CASSLGTGEQYF 12 TRBV7-8 NA
CASSIVRGPGTEAFF 15 TRBV19 once
CASSQDRDGTSTGELFF 17 TRBV4-2 NA